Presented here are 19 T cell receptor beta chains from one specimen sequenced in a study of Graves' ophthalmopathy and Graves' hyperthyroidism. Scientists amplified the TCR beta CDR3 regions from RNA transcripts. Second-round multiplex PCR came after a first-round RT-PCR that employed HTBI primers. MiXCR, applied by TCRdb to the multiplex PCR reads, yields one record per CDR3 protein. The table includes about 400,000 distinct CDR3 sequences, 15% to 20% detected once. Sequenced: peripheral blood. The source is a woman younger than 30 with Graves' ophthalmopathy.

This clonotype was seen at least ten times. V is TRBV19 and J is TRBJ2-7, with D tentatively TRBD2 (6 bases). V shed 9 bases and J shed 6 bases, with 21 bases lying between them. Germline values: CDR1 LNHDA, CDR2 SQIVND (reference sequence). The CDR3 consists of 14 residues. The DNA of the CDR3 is TGTGCCAGCCGAGTCCGGGACTCTGCCCTCGAGCAGTACTTC. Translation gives CASRVRDSALEQYF.

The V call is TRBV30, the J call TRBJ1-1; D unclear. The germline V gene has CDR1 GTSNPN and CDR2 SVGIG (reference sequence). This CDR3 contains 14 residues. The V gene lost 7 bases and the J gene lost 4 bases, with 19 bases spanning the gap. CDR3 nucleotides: TGTGCCTTCTACCGAGGACCTGTGGGCACTGAAGCTTTCTTT. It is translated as CAFYRGPVGTEAFF.

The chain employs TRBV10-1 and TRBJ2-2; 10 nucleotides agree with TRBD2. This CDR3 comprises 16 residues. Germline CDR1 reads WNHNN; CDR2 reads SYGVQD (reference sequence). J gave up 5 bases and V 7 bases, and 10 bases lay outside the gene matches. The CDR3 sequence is CASTLSAGGGTGELFF. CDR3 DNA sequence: TGCGCCAGCACTCTCTCAGCGGGAGGGGGTACCGGGGAGCTGTTTTTT.

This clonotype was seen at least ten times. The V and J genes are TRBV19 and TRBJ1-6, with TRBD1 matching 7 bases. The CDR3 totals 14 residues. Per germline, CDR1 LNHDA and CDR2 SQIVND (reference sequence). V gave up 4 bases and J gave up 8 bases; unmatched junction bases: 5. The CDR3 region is CASSTRTGDSPLHF. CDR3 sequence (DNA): TGTGCCAGTAGTACAAGGACAGGTGATTCACCCCTCCACTTT.

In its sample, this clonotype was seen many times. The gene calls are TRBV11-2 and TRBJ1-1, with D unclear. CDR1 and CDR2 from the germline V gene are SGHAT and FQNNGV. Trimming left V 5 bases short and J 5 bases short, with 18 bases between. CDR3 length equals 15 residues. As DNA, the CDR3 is TGTGCCAGCAGCCTCCTTTCCGCTCCAGGTACTGAAGCTTTCTTT. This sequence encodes CASSLLSAPGTEAFF.

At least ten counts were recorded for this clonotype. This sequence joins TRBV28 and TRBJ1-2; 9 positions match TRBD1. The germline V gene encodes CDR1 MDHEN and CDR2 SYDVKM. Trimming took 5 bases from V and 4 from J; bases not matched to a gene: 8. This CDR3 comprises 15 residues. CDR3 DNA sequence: TGTGCCAGCAGTAGCCGGGGACAGGGACTCTATGGCTACACCTTC. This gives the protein CASSSRGQGLYGYTF.

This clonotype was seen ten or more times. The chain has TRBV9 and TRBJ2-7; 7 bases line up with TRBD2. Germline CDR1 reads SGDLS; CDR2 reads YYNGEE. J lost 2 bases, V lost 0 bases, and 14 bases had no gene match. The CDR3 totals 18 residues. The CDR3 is CASSVAHVYGGRAYEQYF. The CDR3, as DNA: TGTGCCAGCAGCGTAGCCCACGTCTATGGGGGGAGGGCCTACGAGCAGTACTTC.

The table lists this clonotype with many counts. As DNA, the CDR3 is TGTGCCAGCAGTTACTCAAGGACAGGGCCCTCTGAGGGGTACTTC. Translated: CASSYSRTGPSEGYF. J is TRBJ2-7 and V is TRBV6-5; TRBD1 matches at 8 bases. V was clipped by 0 bases and J by 12 bases; unmatched bases: 13. The CDR3 consists of 15 residues. Germline CDR1 is MNHEY and CDR2 is SVGAGI.

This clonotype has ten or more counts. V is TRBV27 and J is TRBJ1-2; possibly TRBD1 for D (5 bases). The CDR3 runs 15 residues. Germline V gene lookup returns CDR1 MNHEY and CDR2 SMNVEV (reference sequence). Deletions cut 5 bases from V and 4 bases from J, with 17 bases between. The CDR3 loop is CASSRKTEGSYGYTF. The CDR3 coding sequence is TGTGCCAGCAGTCGAAAGACAGAGGGGTCCTATGGCTACACCTTC.

The CDR3 DNA is TGTGCCAGCAGCTTAGTGTGGGACAACTCCTACGAGCAGTACTTC. This sequence encodes CASSLVWDNSYEQYF. This sequence joins TRBV7-9 and TRBJ2-7, with a possible D match to TRBD1 (6 bases). This CDR3 has 15 residues. Germline V gives CDR1 SEHNR, CDR2 FQNEAQ (reference sequence). V lost 1 base and J lost 0, with 10 bases in between.

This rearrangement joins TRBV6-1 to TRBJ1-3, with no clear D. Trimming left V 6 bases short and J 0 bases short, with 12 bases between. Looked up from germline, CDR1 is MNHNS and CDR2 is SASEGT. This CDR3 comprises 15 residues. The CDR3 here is CASSLQVLSGNTIYF. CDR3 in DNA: TGTGCCAGCAGCCTTCAGGTACTCTCTGGAAACACCATATATTTT.

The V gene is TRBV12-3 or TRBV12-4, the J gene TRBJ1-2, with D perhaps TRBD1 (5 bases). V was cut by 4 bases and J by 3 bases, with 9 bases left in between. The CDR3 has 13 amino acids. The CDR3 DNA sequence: TGTGCCAGCAGTTCAACGACAGACTATGGCTACACCTTC. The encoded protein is CASSSTTDYGYTF.

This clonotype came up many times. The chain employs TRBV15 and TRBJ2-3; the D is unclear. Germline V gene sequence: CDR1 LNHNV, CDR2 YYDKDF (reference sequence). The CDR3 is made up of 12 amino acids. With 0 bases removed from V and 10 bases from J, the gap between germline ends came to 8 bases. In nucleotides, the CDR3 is TGTGCCACCAGCAGAGATAAGGCCCCGCAGTATTTT. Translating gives CATSRDKAPQYF.

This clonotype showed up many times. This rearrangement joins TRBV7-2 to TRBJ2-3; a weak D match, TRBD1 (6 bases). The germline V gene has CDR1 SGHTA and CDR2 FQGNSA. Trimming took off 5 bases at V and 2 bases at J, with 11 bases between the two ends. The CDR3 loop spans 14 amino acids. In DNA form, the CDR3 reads TGTGCCAGCAGCATCGGGACAAACACAGATACGCAGTATTTT. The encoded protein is CASSIGTNTDTQYF.

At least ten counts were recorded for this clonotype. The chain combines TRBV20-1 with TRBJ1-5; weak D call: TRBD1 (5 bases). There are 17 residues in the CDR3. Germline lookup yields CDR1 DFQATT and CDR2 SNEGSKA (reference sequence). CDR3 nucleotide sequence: TGCAGCCTCCTTGTGGGCCGCTCGGGGGTCGGCAATCAGCCCCAGCATTTT. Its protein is CSLLVGRSGVGNQPQHF.

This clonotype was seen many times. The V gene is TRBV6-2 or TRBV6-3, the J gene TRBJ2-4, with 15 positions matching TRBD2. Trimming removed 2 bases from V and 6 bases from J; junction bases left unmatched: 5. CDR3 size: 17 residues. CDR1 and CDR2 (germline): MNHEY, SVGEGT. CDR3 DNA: TGTGCCAGCAGTTACCGGACTAGCGGGAGGGCCTTAAACATTCAGTACTTC. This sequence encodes CASSYRTSGRALNIQYF.

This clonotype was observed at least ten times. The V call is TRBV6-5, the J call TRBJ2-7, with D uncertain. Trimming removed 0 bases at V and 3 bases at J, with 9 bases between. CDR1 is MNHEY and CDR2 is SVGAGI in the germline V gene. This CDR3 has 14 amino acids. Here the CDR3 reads CASSYSRINYEQYF. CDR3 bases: TGTGCCAGCAGTTACTCGAGGATTAACTACGAGCAGTACTTC.

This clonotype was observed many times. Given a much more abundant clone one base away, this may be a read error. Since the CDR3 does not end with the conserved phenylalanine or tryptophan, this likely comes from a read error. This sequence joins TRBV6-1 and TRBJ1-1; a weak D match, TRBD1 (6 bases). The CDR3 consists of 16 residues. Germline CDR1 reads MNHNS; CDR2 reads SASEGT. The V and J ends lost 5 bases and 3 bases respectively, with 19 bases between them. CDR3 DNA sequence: TGTGCCAGCAGTCAGACCCAGGGGCGGGGACACACTGAAGCTTTCTTA. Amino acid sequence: CASSQTQGRGHTEAFL.

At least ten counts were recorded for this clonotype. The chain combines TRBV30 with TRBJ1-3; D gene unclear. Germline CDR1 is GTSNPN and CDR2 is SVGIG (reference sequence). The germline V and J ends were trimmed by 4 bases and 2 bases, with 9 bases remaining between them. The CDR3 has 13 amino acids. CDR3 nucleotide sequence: TGTGCCTGGATGGGGAACCCTGGAAACACCATATATTTT. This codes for CAWMGNPGNTIYF.